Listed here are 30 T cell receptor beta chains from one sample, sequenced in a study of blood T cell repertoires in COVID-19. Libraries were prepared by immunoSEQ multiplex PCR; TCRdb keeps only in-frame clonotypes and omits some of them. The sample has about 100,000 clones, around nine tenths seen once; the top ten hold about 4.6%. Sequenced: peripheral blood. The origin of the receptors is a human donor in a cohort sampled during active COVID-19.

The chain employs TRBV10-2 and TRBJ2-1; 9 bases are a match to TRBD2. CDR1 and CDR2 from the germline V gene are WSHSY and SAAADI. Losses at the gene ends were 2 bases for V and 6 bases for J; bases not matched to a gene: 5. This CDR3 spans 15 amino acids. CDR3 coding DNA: TGCGCCAGCAGTGAGAGGGCGGGAGGGGGCAATGAGCAGTTCTTC. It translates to CASSERAGGGNEQFF.

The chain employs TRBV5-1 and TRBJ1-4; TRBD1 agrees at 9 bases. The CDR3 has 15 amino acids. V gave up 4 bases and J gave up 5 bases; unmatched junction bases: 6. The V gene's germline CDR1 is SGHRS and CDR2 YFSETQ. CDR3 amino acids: CASSPSGQGNEKLFF. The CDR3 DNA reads TGCGCCAGCAGCCCCTCGGGACAGGGAAATGAAAAACTGTTTTTT.

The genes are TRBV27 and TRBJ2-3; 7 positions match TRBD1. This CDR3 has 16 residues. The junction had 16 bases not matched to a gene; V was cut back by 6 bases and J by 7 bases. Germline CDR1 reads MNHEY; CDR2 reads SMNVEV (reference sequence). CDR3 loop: CASRGLQGNEGNTQYF. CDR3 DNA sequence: TGTGCCAGCAGGGGTCTACAGGGGAATGAGGGTAATACGCAGTATTTT.

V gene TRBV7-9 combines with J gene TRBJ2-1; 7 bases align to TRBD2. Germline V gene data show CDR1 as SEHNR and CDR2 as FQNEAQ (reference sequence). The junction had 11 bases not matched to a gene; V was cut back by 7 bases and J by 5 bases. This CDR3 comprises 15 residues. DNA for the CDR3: TGTGCCAGCATCGCCACCGGGGACTACAACAATGAGCAGTTCTTC. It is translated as CASIATGDYNNEQFF.

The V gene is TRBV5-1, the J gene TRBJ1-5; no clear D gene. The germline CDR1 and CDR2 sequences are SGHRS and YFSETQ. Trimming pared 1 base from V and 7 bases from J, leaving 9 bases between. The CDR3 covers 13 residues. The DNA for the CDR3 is TGCGCCAGCAGCTTGTCCCCGGGGCAGCCCCAGCATTTT. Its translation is CASSLSPGQPQHF.

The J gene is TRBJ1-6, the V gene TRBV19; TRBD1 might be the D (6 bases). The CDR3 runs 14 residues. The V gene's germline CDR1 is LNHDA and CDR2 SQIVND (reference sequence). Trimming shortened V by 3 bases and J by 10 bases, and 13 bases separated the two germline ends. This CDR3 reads CASSIGQGSSPLHF. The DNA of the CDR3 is TGTGCCAGTAGTATCGGGCAGGGGAGCTCACCCCTCCACTTT. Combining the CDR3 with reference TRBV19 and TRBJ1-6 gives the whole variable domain DGGITQSPKYLFRKEGQNVTLSCEQNLNHDAMYWYRQDPGQGLRLIYYSQIVNDFQKGDIAEGYSVSREKKESFPLTVTSAQKNPTAFYLCASSIGQGSSPLHFGNGTRLTVT.

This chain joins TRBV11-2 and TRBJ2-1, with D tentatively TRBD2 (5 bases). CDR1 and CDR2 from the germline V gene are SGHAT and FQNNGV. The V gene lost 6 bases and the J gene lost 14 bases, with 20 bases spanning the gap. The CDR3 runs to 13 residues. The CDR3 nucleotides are TGTGCCAGCAGAGCGGACGCCACTGCGGTAGAGTTCTTC. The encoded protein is CASRADATAVEFF. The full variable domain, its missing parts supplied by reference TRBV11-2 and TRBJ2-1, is EAGVAQSPRYKIIEKRQSVAFWCNPISGHATLYWYQQILGQGPKLLIQFQNNGVVDDSQLPKDRFSAERLKGVDSTLKIQPAKLEDSAVYLCASRADATAVEFFGPGTRLTVL.

The CDR3 region is CASSDRVGVRVFF. The CDR3, as DNA: TGTGCCAGCAGTGATAGAGTGGGTGTTCGGGTTTTCTTT. The chain joins TRBV6-1 to TRBJ1-1; D not certain. V was clipped by 3 bases and J by 13 bases, with 18 bases between them. The CDR3 spans 13 residues. In germline, CDR1 is MNHNS, CDR2 SASEGT.

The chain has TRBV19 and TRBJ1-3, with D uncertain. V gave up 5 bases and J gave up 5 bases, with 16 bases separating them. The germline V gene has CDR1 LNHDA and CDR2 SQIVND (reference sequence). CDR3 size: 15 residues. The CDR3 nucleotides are TGTGCCAGTAGTCTCCCGGGAATAAAAAGAAACACCATATATTTT. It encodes CASSLPGIKRNTIYF.

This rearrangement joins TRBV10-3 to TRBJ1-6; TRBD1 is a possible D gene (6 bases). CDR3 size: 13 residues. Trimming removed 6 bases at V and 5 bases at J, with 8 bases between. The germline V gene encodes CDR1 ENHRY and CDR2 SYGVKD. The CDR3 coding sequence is TGTGCCATCAGACAGGGTGATAATTCACCCCTCCACTTT. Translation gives CAIRQGDNSPLHF.

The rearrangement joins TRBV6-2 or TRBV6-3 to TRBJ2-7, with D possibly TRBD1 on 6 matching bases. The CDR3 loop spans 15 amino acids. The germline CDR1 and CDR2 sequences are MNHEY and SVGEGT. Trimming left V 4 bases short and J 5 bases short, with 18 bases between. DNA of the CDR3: TGTGCCAGCAGTTCCCCGGACAGCCCATTAGACGAGCAGTACTTC. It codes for CASSSPDSPLDEQYF.

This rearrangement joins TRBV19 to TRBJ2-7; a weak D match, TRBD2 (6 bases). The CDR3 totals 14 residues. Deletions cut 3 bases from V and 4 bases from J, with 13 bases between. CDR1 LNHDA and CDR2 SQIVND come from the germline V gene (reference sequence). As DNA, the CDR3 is TGTGCCAGTAGTATTCCGGGACTGATTTACGAGCAGTACTTC. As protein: CASSIPGLIYEQYF.

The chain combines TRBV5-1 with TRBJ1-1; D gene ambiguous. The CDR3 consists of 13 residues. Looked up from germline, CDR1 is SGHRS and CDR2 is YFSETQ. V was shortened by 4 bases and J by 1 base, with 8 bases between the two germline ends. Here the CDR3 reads CASSPQENTEAFF. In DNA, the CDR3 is TGCGCCAGCAGCCCTCAGGAGAACACTGAAGCTTTCTTT.

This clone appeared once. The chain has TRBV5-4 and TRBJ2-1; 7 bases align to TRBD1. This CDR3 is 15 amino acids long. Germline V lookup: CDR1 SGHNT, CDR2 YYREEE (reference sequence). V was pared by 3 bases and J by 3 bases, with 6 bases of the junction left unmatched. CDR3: CASSSGGINYNEQFF. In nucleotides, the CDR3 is TGTGCCAGCAGCTCAGGGGGTATAAACTACAATGAGCAGTTCTTC.

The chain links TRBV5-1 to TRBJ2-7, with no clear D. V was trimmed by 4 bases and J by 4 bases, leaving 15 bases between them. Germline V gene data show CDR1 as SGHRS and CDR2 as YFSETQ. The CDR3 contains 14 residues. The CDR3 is CASSPHTTGYEQYF. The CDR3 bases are TGCGCCAGCAGCCCCCACACGACGGGTTACGAGCAGTACTTC.

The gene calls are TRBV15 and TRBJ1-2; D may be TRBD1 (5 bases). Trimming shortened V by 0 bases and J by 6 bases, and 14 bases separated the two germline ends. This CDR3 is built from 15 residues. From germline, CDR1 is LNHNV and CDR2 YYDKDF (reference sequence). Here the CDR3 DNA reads TGTGCCACCAGCAGAGACTACGGGGGGAGGAATGGCTACACCTTC. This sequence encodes CATSRDYGGRNGYTF.

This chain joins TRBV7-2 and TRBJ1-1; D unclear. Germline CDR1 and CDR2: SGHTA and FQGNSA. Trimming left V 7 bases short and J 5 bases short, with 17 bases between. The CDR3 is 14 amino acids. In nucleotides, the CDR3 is TGTGCCAGCACCTTTTCAGCCCCAGGAACTGAAGCTTTCTTT. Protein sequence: CASTFSAPGTEAFF.

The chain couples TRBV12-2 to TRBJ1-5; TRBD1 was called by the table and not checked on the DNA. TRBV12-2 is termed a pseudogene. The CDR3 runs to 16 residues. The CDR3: CASRLPGHLSNQPQHF. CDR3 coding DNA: TGTGCAAGTCGCTTGCCGGGACACCTTAGCAATCAGCCCCAGCATTTT.

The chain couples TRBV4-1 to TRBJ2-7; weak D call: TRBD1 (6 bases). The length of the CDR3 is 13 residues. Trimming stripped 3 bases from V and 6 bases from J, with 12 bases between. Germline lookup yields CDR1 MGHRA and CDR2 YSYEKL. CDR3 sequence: CASSHEQGSEQYF. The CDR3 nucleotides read TGCGCCAGCAGCCATGAGCAGGGGAGCGAGCAGTACTTC.

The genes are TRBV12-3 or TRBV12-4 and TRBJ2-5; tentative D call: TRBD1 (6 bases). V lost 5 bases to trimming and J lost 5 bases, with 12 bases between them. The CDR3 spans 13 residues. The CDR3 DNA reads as TGTGCCAGCAGTACAGGGACGGGGGAGACCCAGTACTTC. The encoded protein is CASSTGTGETQYF.

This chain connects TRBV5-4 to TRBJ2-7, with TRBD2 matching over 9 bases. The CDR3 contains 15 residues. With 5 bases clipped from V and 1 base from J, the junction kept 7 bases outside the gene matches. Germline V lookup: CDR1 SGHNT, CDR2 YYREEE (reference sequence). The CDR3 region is CASSPGLAFSYEQYF. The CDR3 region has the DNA TGTGCCAGCAGTCCCGGACTAGCGTTTTCCTACGAGCAGTACTTC.

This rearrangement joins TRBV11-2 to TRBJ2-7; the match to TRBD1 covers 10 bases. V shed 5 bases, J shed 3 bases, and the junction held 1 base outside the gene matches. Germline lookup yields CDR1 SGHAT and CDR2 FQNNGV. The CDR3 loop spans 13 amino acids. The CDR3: CASSRTGGYEQYF. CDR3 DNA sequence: TGTGCCAGCAGCAGGACAGGGGGCTACGAGCAGTACTTC.

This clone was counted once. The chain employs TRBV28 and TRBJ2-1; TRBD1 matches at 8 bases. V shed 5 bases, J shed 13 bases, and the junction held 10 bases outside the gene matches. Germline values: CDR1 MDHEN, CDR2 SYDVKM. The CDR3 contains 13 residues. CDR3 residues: CASSLPQGAGQFF. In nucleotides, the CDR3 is TGTGCCAGCAGTCTCCCCCAGGGGGCGGGACAGTTCTTC.

The CDR3 DNA is TGTGCCAGCAGTTTGACAGCCATACCAAATGAAAAACTGTTTTTT. Encoded protein: CASSLTAIPNEKLFF. The chain carries TRBV28 and TRBJ1-4; tentative D call: TRBD1 (5 bases). Trimming pared 3 bases from V and 5 bases from J, leaving 13 bases between. Germline V gene lookup returns CDR1 MDHEN and CDR2 SYDVKM. This CDR3 has 15 residues.

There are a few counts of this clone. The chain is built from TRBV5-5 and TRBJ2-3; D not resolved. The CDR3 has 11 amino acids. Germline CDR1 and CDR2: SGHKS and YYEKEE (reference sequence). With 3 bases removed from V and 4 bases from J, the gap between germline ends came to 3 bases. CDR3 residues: CASSSADTQYF. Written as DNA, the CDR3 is TGTGCCAGCAGCTCTGCAGATACGCAGTATTTT.

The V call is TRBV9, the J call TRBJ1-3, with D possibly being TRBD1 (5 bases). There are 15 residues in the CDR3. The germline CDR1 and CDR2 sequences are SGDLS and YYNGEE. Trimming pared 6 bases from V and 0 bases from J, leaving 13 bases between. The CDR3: CASTPGGYSGNTIYF. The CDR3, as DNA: TGTGCCAGCACCCCCGGGGGTTACTCTGGAAACACCATATATTTT.

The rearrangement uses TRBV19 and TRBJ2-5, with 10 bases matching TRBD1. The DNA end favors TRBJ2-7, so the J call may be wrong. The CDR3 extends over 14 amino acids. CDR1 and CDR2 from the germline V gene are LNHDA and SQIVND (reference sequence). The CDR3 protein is CASSMTGGRYEQYF. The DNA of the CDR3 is TGTGCCAGTAGTATGACAGGGGGCCGGTACGAGCAGTACTTC.

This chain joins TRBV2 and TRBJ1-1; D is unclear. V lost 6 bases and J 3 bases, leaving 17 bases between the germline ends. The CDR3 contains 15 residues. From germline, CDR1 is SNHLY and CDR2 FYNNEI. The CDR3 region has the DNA TGTGCCAGCAGGAAGGAGTGGGTGGTCGACACTGAAGCTTTCTTT. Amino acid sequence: CASRKEWVVDTEAFF.

The CDR3 spells CATSESSGSYEQYF. CDR3 DNA: TGTGCCACCAGTGAGTCTAGCGGGAGCTACGAGCAGTACTTC. This chain connects TRBV24-1 to TRBJ2-7, with 10 bases fitting TRBD2. The V and J ends lost 4 bases and 3 bases, in that order; junction bases with no gene match: 2. The CDR3 sequence is 14 residues long. Germline values: CDR1 KGHDR, CDR2 SFDVKD.

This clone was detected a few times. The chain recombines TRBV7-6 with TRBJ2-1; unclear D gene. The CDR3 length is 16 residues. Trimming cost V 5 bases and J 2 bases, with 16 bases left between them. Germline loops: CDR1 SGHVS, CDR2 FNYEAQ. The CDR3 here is CASSRPLQDPYNEQFF. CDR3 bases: TGTGCCAGCAGCCGACCTTTGCAGGATCCCTACAATGAGCAGTTCTTC.